The 18 T cell receptor beta chains given below trace back to one sample, sequenced in a study of T cell clonality in common variable immunodeficiency. Here immunoSEQ multiplex PCR was the method, and the copy in TCRdb shows in-frame clones only, minus some. The profile covers approximately 60,000 clones, none occurring a single time. Sequenced sample: peripheral blood mononuclear cells. Receptors originate from a person between 18 and 70 years old in good health.

In its sample, this clone was seen many times. The sequence runs out 3 residues before the end of the CDR3; the remainder is reconstructed from the germline J gene. J is TRBJ2-2 and V is TRBV7-9, with D possibly TRBD1 on 6 matching bases. Germline V CDR1 and CDR2: SEHNR, FQNEAQ (reference sequence). The CDR3 sequence is 14 residues long. The CDR3 protein is CASSLDRREEKLFF. The sequenced CDR3 bases are TGTGCCAGCAGCCTCGACAGGAGAGAGGAAAAG.

The sample holds many counts of this clone. The read halts 3 residues ahead of the CDR3 end, with the missing end drawn from the germline J gene. V and J are TRBV28 and TRBJ1-2, with D possibly TRBD1 on 6 matching bases. Per germline, CDR1 MDHEN and CDR2 SYDVKM. CDR3 length: 11 amino acids. CDR3 sequence reads: CASGRDNYYTF. CDR3 DNA (partial): TGTGCCAGCGGCCGGGACAACTAC.

Ten or more counts support this clone. The read terminates 3 residues ahead of where the CDR3 ends, so the germline J gene completes it. J is TRBJ1-6 and V is TRBV20-1; no clear D gene. The CDR3 extends over 17 amino acids. V was trimmed by 5 bases and J by 0 bases, leaving 17 bases between them. Germline V gene sequence: CDR1 DFQATT, CDR2 SNEGSKA (reference sequence). The CDR3 reads CSAPEVKGSSYNSPLHF. CDR3 DNA, as far as it was read: TGCAGTGCTCCAGAGGTGAAGGGCAGCTCCTATAATTCACCC.

There are many counts of this clone. This CDR3 reads CASSFKQATGELFF. CDR3 DNA, as far as it was read: TGCGCCAGCAGCTTTAAGCAGGCGACCGGGGAG. The rearrangement uses TRBV5-1 and TRBJ2-2; D not certain. The read gets to within 3 residues of the CDR3 end, and the germline J gene fills in the rest. This CDR3 has 14 residues. Per germline, CDR1 SGHRS and CDR2 YFSETQ. The ends were cut back, 2 bases at V and 5 bases at J, with 10 bases in the middle.

This clone was found many times. The read terminates 3 residues before the CDR3 end, so the remaining end is supplied by the germline J gene. The chain joins TRBV20-1 to TRBJ2-5, with 8 bases lining up with TRBD2. CDR3 length equals 17 residues. Germline V lookup: CDR1 DFQATT, CDR2 SNEGSKA (reference sequence). After removal of 0 bases from V and 3 bases from J, the junction contained 12 bases not matched to a gene. This CDR3 is CSARELGSGGKEETQYF. CDR3 DNA, as far as it was read: TGCAGTGCTAGAGAATTGGGGAGCGGGGGAAAGGAAGAGACC.

The table lists this clone with many counts. The missing CDR3 end, 3 residues past where the read stops, is filled in from the germline J gene. The V and J genes are TRBV5-1 and TRBJ1-1, with a possible D match to TRBD1 (5 bases). This CDR3 is built from 13 residues. CDR1 and CDR2 (germline): SGHRS, YFSETQ. Between the trimmed V and J ends, which lost 2 bases and 4 bases, there was a span of 9 bases. The CDR3 bases that were read are TGCGCCAGCAGCTTTGACACAGGCACTGAA. It yields the protein CASSFDTGTE. The whole CDR3 protein reads CASSFDTGTEAFF.

This clone was observed at least ten times. With the read ending 3 residues before the CDR3 end, the germline J gene is used to fill in that end. The V call is TRBV19, the J call TRBJ1-1; 9 nucleotides match TRBD1. The CDR3 totals 15 residues. Germline V gene data show CDR1 as LNHDA and CDR2 as SQIVND (reference sequence). The V segment lost 3 bases and the J segment 4 bases; nucleotides outside the gene matches: 6. Partial CDR3 DNA: TGTGCCAGTAGTATCCACAGGGGGCCCCTCACTGAA. Its translation is CASSIHRGPLTE. The whole CDR3 sequence is CASSIHRGPLTEAFF. The complete variable domain, with remaining parts taken from reference TRBV19 and TRBJ1-1, reads DGGITQSPKYLFRKEGQNVTLSCEQNLNHDAMYWYRQDPGQGLRLIYYSQIVNDFQKGDIAEGYSVSREKKESFPLTVTSAQKNPTAFYLCASSIHRGPLTEAFFGQGTRLTVV.

This clone was counted ten times or more. Sequencing ends 3 residues short of the CDR3 end; the germline J gene provides the rest. V is TRBV5-1 and J is TRBJ1-1; TRBD1 might be the D (5 bases). The ends were cut back, 0 bases at V and 0 bases at J, with 9 bases in the middle. The CDR3 runs 15 residues. Germline CDR1 reads SGHRS; CDR2 reads YFSETQ. The covered CDR3 bases are TGCGCCAGCAGCTTGGCGGCAGGGATGAACACTGAA. Its translation: CASSLAAGMNTE. The CDR3 in its entirety is CASSLAAGMNTEAFF.

This clone was picked up many times. The read is 3 residues too short to cover the CDR3 end, so that end is filled in from the germline J gene. Other nucleotide sequences in the sample specify the same CDR3. V gene TRBV28 combines with J gene TRBJ2-7, with 9 bases fitting TRBD1. The CDR3 length is 15 residues. Trimming cost V 4 bases and J 1 base; bases outside gene matches: 5. The germline V gene has CDR1 MDHEN and CDR2 SYDVKM. The CDR3 region is CASSSPGTGSYEQYF. The part of the CDR3 DNA that was read is TGTGCCAGCAGTTCTCCCGGGACAGGGTCCTACGAG.

This clone appeared many times. The read terminates 3 residues before the CDR3 end, so the remaining end is supplied by the germline J gene. The rearrangement uses TRBV20-1 and TRBJ2-7; D may be TRBD2 (5 bases). The CDR3 is 12 amino acids. Germline values: CDR1 DFQATT, CDR2 SNEGSKA (reference sequence). The V end was cut by 5 bases, the J end by 0 bases, with 8 bases between. The CDR3 loop is CSAGLDSYEQYF. The DNA read from the CDR3 is TGCAGTGCTGGACTGGACTCCTACGAG.

Ten or more counts support this clone. The read is 3 residues too short to cover the CDR3 end, so that end is filled in from the germline J gene. This chain uses TRBV5-6 with TRBJ2-7; TRBD2 is a possible D gene (5 bases). Germline values: CDR1 SGHDT, CDR2 YYEEEE. The CDR3 contains 12 residues. Between the trimmed V and J ends, which lost 2 bases and 4 bases, there was a span of 7 bases. CDR3 bases read: TGTGCCAGCAGCTTTCTAGCTTACGAG. This encodes CASSFLAYE. The whole CDR3 is CASSFLAYEQYF.

This clone was detected ten times or more. CDR3 region: CASSSDSRETQYF. The DNA read from the CDR3 is TGTGCCAGCAGCTCCGACAGCCGAGAGACC. The rearrangement uses TRBV7-3 and TRBJ2-5; D is possibly TRBD1 (5 bases). The CDR3 end is not reached by the read, which stops 3 residues before it; the germline J gene fills it in. Trimming took off 4 bases at V and 4 bases at J, with 10 bases between the two ends. This CDR3 has 13 residues. Per the germline V gene, CDR1 is SGHTA and CDR2 is FQGTGA.

This clone was counted ten times or more. With the read ending 3 residues before the CDR3 end, the germline J gene is used to fill in that end. V and J are TRBV5-1 and TRBJ1-5, with 7 nucleotides matching TRBD1. Germline V gives CDR1 SGHRS, CDR2 YFSETQ. The CDR3 is made up of 15 amino acids. Unmatched junction bases numbered 10, after V lost 4 bases and J lost 6 bases. CDR3 in amino acids: CASSPTAGGGQPQHF. CDR3 DNA (partial): TGCGCCAGCAGCCCTACCGCAGGGGGAGGTCAGCCC.

In this sample, this clone turned up a few times. From the germline J gene comes the end of the CDR3, since the read stops 3 residues before it. This chain uses TRBV7-6 with TRBJ2-3; no clear D gene. CDR3 length: 15 amino acids. The germline CDR1 and CDR2 sequences are SGHVS and FNYEAQ. This CDR3 is CASSLEPDSNQPQYF. The CDR3 bases that were read are TGTGCCAGCAGCTTAGAGCCAGATAGCAATCAGCCG.

In its sample, this clone was seen many times. The CDR3 end is not reached by the read, which stops 3 residues before it; the germline J gene fills it in. The J gene is TRBJ1-2, the V gene TRBV19, with TRBD1 matching 8 bases. CDR3 length equals 14 residues. The germline V gene encodes CDR1 LNHDA and CDR2 SQIVND (reference sequence). V was clipped by 7 bases and J by 5 bases; unmatched bases: 9. The CDR3 loop is CASITTGERYGYTF. Partial CDR3 DNA: TGTGCCAGTATCACGACAGGGGAGAGGTATGGC. The full variable domain, in which reference TRBV19 and TRBJ1-2 provide the parts outside the CDR3, is DGGITQSPKYLFRKEGQNVTLSCEQNLNHDAMYWYRQDPGQGLRLIYYSQIVNDFQKGDIAEGYSVSREKKESFPLTVTSAQKNPTAFYLCASITTGERYGYTFGSGTRLTVV.

At least ten counts were recorded for this clone. Read sequence stops 3 residues before the CDR3 end, and the germline J gene provides the missing end. The gene calls are TRBV20-1 and TRBJ2-1, with TRBD1 identical over 10 bases. V lost 6 bases to trimming and J lost 2 bases; unmatched junction nucleotides: 1. Germline V CDR1 and CDR2: DFQATT, SNEGSKA (reference sequence). This CDR3 is built from 13 residues. Partial CDR3 DNA: TGCAGTGCCGGACAGGGGGCCTACAATGAG. Protein sequence: CSAGQGAYNE. The entire CDR3 reads CSAGQGAYNEQFF.

The sample holds many counts of this clone. The read falls 3 residues short of the CDR3 end, and the missing part is taken from the germline J gene. The rearrangement uses TRBV19 and TRBJ2-2; 8 bases align to TRBD2. The CDR3 runs to 17 residues. V shed 4 bases and J 5 bases; nucleotides not matched to a gene: 12. The germline V gene has CDR1 LNHDA and CDR2 SQIVND (reference sequence). The DNA read from the CDR3 is TGTGCCAGTAGTACCCCCAAAGCGGGAGTTTGGACCGGGGAG. Encoded protein: CASSTPKAGVWTGE. The full CDR3 is CASSTPKAGVWTGELFF.

This clone showed up many times. The read finishes 3 residues shy of the CDR3 end, and the germline J gene is used to complete it. V is TRBV5-4 and J is TRBJ1-1; possibly TRBD1 for D (5 bases). CDR3 length equals 14 residues. In germline, CDR1 is SGHNT, CDR2 YYREEE (reference sequence). V was shortened by 2 bases and J by 1 base, with 9 bases between the two germline ends. The DNA read from the CDR3 is TGTGCCAGCAGCTTTGGACAAAGGAACACTGAA. Translated: CASSFGQRNTE. The CDR3, in full, reads CASSFGQRNTEAFF.